This T cell receptor beta chain originates from a study of control samples from healthy donors and cancer patients. Trimming shortened V by 4 bases and J by 0 bases, and 16 bases separated the two germline ends. The CDR3 is 16 residues long. Germline CDR1 and CDR2: SGDLS and YYNGEE. The repertoire was sequenced with immunoSEQ multiplex PCR; TCRdb's copy has only in-frame clones and lacks some. Of some 120,000 clones detected, approximately 95% appear once; the ten largest clones hold around 3.6%. This TCR derives from a man younger than 45 in good health. Sequencing was performed on blood. The chain links TRBV9 to TRBJ1-2, with D possibly being TRBD1 (5 bases). In nucleotides, the CDR3 is TGTGCCAGCAGCCCCTCGGGGGTCCTTTCTAACTATGGCTACACCTTC. Protein sequence: CASSPSGVLSNYGYTF.